Here is one TCR beta chain with its context. Germline-derived CDR1 and CDR2 are DFQATT and SNEGSKA (reference sequence). V was pared by 5 bases and J by 4 bases, with 5 bases of the junction left unmatched. This CDR3 is 13 amino acids long. This specimen comes from a study of T-cell memory formation after mild COVID-19. Study context: Among the donors, TCR clusters were largely specific to each donor.

TCRdb called the 5' RACE reads again in MiXCR, with one record for every CDR3 protein. The sample lists 400,000 to 500,000 distinct CDR3 sequences, approximately 24% occurring once. The TCR comes from an adult woman who had mild COVID-19 (a few samples of this study predate the infection). Cell type and time point are not known. The V call is TRBV20-1, the J call TRBJ2-7; 10 nucleotides line up with TRBD1. The sample was PBMCs or a T cell subset sorted from them (not recorded which). Here the CDR3 DNA reads TGCAGTGCTCCCGGGACAGGGGATTACGAGCAGTACTTC. Translation: CSAPGTGDYEQYF.